Following are 13 T cell receptor beta chains from one sample sequenced in a study of shared clonotypes between healthy human individuals. Libraries were prepared by immunoSEQ multiplex PCR; TCRdb keeps only in-frame clonotypes and omits some of them. The repertoire includes some 2.4 million clones, roughly 93% of them detected once, and roughly 0.36% sits in the top ten. What was sequenced was naive CD4+ T cells from PBMCs. Subset: CD45RA+ positively selected. The receptor source for this set is a man aged 18 to 35 in good health. Some clones in this sample may be carry-over from other donors' samples.

The rearrangement uses TRBV14 and TRBJ1-2; D not certain. Germline V gene data show CDR1 as SGHDN and CDR2 as FVKESK. The CDR3 covers 14 residues. The V gene lost 5 bases and the J gene lost 4 bases, with 14 bases spanning the gap. The CDR3 nucleotides are TGTGCCAGCAGCGGCTCCGGGGAGGGCTATGGCTACACCTTC. This translates into CASSGSGEGYGYTF.

The V call is TRBV11-3, the J call TRBJ2-7; 9 bases match TRBD2. This CDR3 is built from 19 residues. The germline gives CDR1 SGHNT, CDR2 YENEEA. V lost 3 bases to trimming and J lost 2 bases; unmatched junction nucleotides: 17. The DNA for the CDR3 is TGTGCCAGCAGCTTTGAGGCTAGCGGGAAAGAAAGGTGGGCCTACGAGCAGTACTTC. Encoded protein: CASSFEASGKERWAYEQYF.

On this clone itself: At the DNA level, this CDR3 is encoded by other sequences in the same sample as well. The CDR3 region has the DNA TGTGCCAGCAGCCCAAGGACTAGCGGTACCTACGAGCAGTACTTC. It translates to CASSPRTSGTYEQYF. The chain has TRBV9 and TRBJ2-7, with 10 nucleotides matching TRBD2. Trimming removed 4 bases from V and 2 bases from J; junction bases left unmatched: 6. The CDR3 has 15 amino acids. CDR1 is SGDLS and CDR2 is YYNGEE in the germline V gene.

The gene calls are TRBV30 and TRBJ2-5; no reliable D call. Between the trimmed V and J ends, which lost 3 bases and 11 bases, there was a span of 13 bases. The CDR3 totals 11 residues. The germline V gene has CDR1 GTSNPN and CDR2 SVGIG (reference sequence). The CDR3 coding sequence is TGTGCCTGGAGGGGCCTCCGTGAGCAGTACTTC. It yields the protein CAWRGLREQYF. The full variable domain, rest sourced from reference TRBV30 and TRBJ2-5, is SQTIHQWPATLVQPVGSPLSLECTVEGTSNPNLYWYRQAAGRGLQLLFYSVGIGQISSEVPQNLSASRPQDRQFILSSKKLLLSDSGFYLCAWRGLREQYFGPGTRLLVL.

The rearrangement joins TRBV5-1 to TRBJ2-1; 7 nucleotides match TRBD1. Looked up from germline, CDR1 is SGHRS and CDR2 is YFSETQ. The CDR3 is 13 residues long. The V segment lost 4 bases and the J segment 6 bases; nucleotides outside the gene matches: 4. CDR3 sequence: CASSRQGGNEQFF. The CDR3 bases are TGCGCCAGCAGCCGACAGGGTGGCAATGAGCAGTTCTTC.

This rearrangement joins TRBV5-1 to TRBJ1-4; maybe TRBD1 (5 bases). V was trimmed by 2 bases and J by 4 bases, leaving 9 bases between them. Looked up from germline, CDR1 is SGHRS and CDR2 is YFSETQ. The CDR3 is 14 residues long. CDR3 residues: CASSFSGGNEKLFF. Here the CDR3 DNA reads TGCGCCAGCAGCTTTTCGGGGGGTAATGAAAAACTGTTTTTT.

The V call is TRBV28, the J call TRBJ2-7; D ambiguous. Trimming shortened V by 4 bases and J by 0 bases, and 13 bases separated the two germline ends. The CDR3 contains 15 residues. The germline gives CDR1 MDHEN, CDR2 SYDVKM. Here the CDR3 DNA reads TGTGCCAGCAGTTCGGGCCAGCTGGGCTCCTACGAGCAGTACTTC. Its translation is CASSSGQLGSYEQYF.

Worth noting for this clone: Other DNA sequences in this sample translate to the same CDR3. The chain uses TRBV18 and TRBJ2-5; no definite D call. Trimming took off 3 bases at V and 5 bases at J, with 7 bases between the two ends. Germline V gives CDR1 KGHSH, CDR2 LQKENI. The CDR3 runs 12 residues. The CDR3 sequence is CASSPGGETQYF. In DNA form, the CDR3 reads TGTGCCAGCTCACCTGGTGGGGAGACCCAGTACTTC.

This clone appeared a single time. The rearrangement uses TRBV29-1 and TRBJ2-7; D may be TRBD1 (6 bases). CDR3 length: 11 amino acids. The V end lost 6 bases, the J end lost 7 bases, and 13 bases lay between the germline ends. Germline-derived CDR1 and CDR2 are SQVTM and ANQGSEA. Written as DNA, the CDR3 is TGCAGCGTCAAAACAGGGCTTGAGCAGTACTTC. It codes for CSVKTGLEQYF.

This chain links TRBV7-8 with TRBJ2-7; 8 bases are shared with TRBD2. This CDR3 has 16 amino acids. Germline V lookup: CDR1 SGHVS, CDR2 FQNEAQ. The trim removed 2 bases at V and 4 bases at J, leaving 10 bases unmatched. CDR3 bases: TGTGCCAGCAGCTTAAGCGTGGATAGCGGGGCATACGAGCAGTACTTC. Translating gives CASSLSVDSGAYEQYF.

The genes are TRBV29-1 and TRBJ2-1; D might be TRBD2 (6 bases). The CDR3 spans 17 residues. Trimming stripped 1 base from V and 7 bases from J, with 23 bases between. Germline V lookup: CDR1 SQVTM, CDR2 ANQGSEA. The CDR3 here is CSVEAERFGAGRNEQFF. CDR3 coding DNA: TGCAGCGTTGAAGCGGAGAGGTTCGGGGCGGGAAGGAATGAGCAGTTCTTC.

The chain combines TRBV6-1 with TRBJ1-2, with D perhaps matching TRBD1 (6 bases). There are 13 residues in the CDR3. The germline CDR1 and CDR2 sequences are MNHNS and SASEGT. V lost 7 bases, J lost 5 bases, and 14 bases lay in between. CDR3 DNA sequence: TGTGCCAGCACGGGACAACAAGGATATGGCTACACCTTC. Its protein product is CASTGQQGYGYTF.

The genes are TRBV6-6 and TRBJ1-5; D call uncertain. Trimming pared 5 bases from V and 0 bases from J, leaving 5 bases between. This CDR3 has 13 residues. CDR1 and CDR2 from the germline V gene are MNHNY and SVGAGI (reference sequence). The CDR3 region is CASSPDSNQPQHF. DNA for the CDR3: TGTGCCAGCAGTCCAGATAGCAATCAGCCCCAGCATTTT.